The rows below give T cell receptor beta chains drawn from one sample of a study. TCRdb recomputed calls from the RT-PCR reads with MiXCR, one row per CDR3 protein. Here the sample spans about 680,000 distinct CDR3 sequences, 11% to 15% being singletons. Sequencing was carried out using memory CD4+ T cells from blood. These receptors all stem from a female donor in good health, serving as a healthy control. CDR3s leave out the opening cysteine and the closing phenylalanine or tryptophan. Each record gives: J gene, clone size, V gene, CDR3 protein. Not every row has a clone size; where given, it reads once, few, many or a size class.

TRBJ1-1 few TRBV5-1 ASSLAGRAEAF
TRBJ2-1 NA TRBV20-1 SASRTSGSIEQF
TRBJ2-1 NA TRBV5-1 ASSSGTTSYNEQF
TRBJ1-5 NA TRBV20-1 SASRQGAMSNQPQH
TRBJ2-2 many TRBV27 ASSLMGTGELF
TRBJ2-1 NA TRBV6-2/TRBV6-3 ASSPRERGLLQNEQF
TRBJ2-1 NA TRBV4-2 ASSQGAGERDEQF
TRBJ2-2 few TRBV7-2 ASSLLAGWGGELF
TRBJ1-1 few TRBV28 ASSSSGWNTEAF
TRBJ2-7 many TRBV12-3/TRBV12-4 ASSPRGADYEQY
TRBJ2-1 few TRBV20-1 SALDRAQQF
TRBJ2-1 NA TRBV27 ASSPFAGGYNEQF
TRBJ2-5 many TRBV6-5 ASSPRQGAGETQY
TRBJ2-7 NA TRBV20-1 SAKSQSGSSSGEQY
TRBJ2-1 NA TRBV12-3/TRBV12-4 ASSLRGQGADEQF
TRBJ1-2 few TRBV28 ASRRLGGYT
TRBJ2-1 few TRBV10-3 AISESNWDEQF
TRBJ2-3 NA TRBV7-3 ASSLASQSGGRDTQY
TRBJ2-3 few TRBV7-3 ASSVPFADTQY
TRBJ2-7 few TRBV5-1 ASSLEGLAYEQY
TRBJ2-1 few TRBV11-1 ASSFSGGKNEQF
TRBJ2-5 once TRBV20-1 SARPIGKGIETQY
TRBJ2-3 few TRBV7-2 ASSPGPGVGRSFWADTQY
TRBJ2-7 few TRBV7-2 ASSLNSAGGYEQY
TRBJ2-1 few TRBV5-1 ASSLVLFRAGGFNEQF
TRBJ1-5 NA TRBV6-1 ASTIRTASVNQPQH
TRBJ2-1 NA TRBV2 ASSELLACI
TRBJ2-3 many TRBV6-6 ASSRRVGGGTDTQY
TRBJ2-7 NA TRBV6-1 ASSEAGTGIRMFYEQY
TRBJ1-3 NA TRBV3-1 ASSPSGDSGNTIY
TRBJ2-3 NA TRBV24-1 ATSDSGLAVHGSYNEQY
TRBJ2-7 many TRBV9 ASNSGGTAYEQY
TRBJ1-2 NA TRBV12-3/TRBV12-4 ASTREIDGYT
TRBJ1-2 few TRBV7-8 ASSLGRGHGGYT
TRBJ2-7 NA TRBV18 ASSRGTSVYEQY
TRBJ1-1 NA TRBV5-1 ASSREPSNTEAF
TRBJ1-5 NA TRBV5-1 ASSGEDRELYSNQPQH
TRBJ2-1 few TRBV20-1 SAEGDSPTYNEQF
TRBJ2-7 NA TRBV20-1 SAEGAGRGPYEQY
TRBJ2-3 many TRBV5-1 ASSLIPTDTQY
TRBJ2-7 NA TRBV3-1 ASSPRAVTYEQY
TRBJ2-5 few TRBV6-6 ASSYSPNSYEETQY